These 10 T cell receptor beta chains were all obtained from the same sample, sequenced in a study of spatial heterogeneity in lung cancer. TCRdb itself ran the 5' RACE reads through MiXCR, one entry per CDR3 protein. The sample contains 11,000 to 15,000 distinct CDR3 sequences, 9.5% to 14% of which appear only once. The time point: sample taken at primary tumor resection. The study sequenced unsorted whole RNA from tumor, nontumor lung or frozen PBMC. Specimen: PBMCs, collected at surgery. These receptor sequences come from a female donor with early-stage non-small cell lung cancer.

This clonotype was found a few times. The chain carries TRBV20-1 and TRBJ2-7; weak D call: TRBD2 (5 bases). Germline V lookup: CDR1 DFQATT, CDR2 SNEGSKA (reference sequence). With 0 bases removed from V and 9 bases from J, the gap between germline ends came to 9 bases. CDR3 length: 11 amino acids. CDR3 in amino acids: CSARDDGGQYF. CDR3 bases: TGCAGTGCTAGAGATGACGGAGGGCAGTACTTC.

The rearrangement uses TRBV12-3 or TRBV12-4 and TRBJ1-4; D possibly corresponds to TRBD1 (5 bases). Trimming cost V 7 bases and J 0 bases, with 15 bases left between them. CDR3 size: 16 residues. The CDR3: CASTLMGGATNEKLFF. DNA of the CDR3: TGTGCCAGCACTCTAATGGGGGGTGCAACTAATGAAAAACTGTTTTTT.

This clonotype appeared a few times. This CDR3 is CASSTRGGARNEQFF. The CDR3 DNA reads as TGTGCCAGTAGTACCCGCGGGGGGGCGAGAAATGAGCAGTTCTTC. V and J are TRBV19 and TRBJ2-1, with 9 bases lining up with TRBD2. Germline loops: CDR1 LNHDA, CDR2 SQIVND (reference sequence). This CDR3 has 15 residues. V lost 4 bases to trimming and J lost 7 bases; unmatched junction nucleotides: 8.

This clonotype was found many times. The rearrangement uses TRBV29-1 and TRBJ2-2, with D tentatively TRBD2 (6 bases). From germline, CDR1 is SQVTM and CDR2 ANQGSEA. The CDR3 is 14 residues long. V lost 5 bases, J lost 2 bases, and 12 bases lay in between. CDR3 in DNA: TGCAGCGTTATACGGGACTCAAACACCGGGGAGCTGTTTTTT. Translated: CSVIRDSNTGELFF.

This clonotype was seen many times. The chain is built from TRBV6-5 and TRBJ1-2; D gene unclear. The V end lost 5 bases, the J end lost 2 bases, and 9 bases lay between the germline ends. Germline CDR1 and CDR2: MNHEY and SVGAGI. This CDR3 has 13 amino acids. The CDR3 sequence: CASSVARNYGYTF. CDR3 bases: TGTGCCAGCAGTGTCGCGAGAAACTATGGCTACACCTTC.

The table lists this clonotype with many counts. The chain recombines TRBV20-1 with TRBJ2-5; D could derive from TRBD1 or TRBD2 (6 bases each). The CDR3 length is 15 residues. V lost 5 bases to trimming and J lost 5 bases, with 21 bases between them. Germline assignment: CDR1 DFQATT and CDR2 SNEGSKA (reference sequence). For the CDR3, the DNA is TGCAGTGCTTGCACCTCCGGGGGCGTTTTGGAGACCCAGTACTTC. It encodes CSACTSGGVLETQYF.

In nucleotides, the CDR3 is TGTGCCAGCAGCTTGCGACAGACGCCCGGCTATGGCTACACCTTC. Amino acids: CASSLRQTPGYGYTF. The chain combines TRBV5-5 with TRBJ1-2; possible D gene TRBD1, 5 bases. Germline CDR1 is SGHKS and CDR2 is YYEKEE (reference sequence). The CDR3 is 15 amino acids. V was cut by 1 base and J by 4 bases, with 14 bases left in between. Complete variable domain (other parts from reference TRBV5-5 and TRBJ1-2): DAGVTQSPTHLIKTRGQQVTLRCSPISGHKSVSWYQQVLGQGPQFIFQYYEKEERGRGNFPDRFSARQFPNYSSELNVNALLLGDSALYLCASSLRQTPGYGYTFGSGTRLTVV.

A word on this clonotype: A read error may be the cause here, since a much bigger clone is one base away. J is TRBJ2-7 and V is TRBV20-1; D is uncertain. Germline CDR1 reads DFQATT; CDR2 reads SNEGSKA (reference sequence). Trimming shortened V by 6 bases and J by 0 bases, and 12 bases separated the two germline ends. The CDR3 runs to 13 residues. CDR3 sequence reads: CSAIDGSSYEQYF. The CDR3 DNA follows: TGCAGTGCGATCGACGGAAGCTCCTACGAGCAGTACTTC.

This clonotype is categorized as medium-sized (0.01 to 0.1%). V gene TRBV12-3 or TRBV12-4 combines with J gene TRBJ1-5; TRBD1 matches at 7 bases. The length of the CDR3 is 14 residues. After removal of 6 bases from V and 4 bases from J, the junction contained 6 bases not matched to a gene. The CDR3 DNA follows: TGTGCCAGCAGCAGGGGGACAAGGAATCAGCCCCAGCATTTT. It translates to CASSRGTRNQPQHF.

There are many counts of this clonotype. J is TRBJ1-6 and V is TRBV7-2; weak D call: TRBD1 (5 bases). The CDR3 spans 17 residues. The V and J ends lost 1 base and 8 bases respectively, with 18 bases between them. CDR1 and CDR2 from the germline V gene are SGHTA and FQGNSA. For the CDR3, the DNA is TGTGCCAGCAGCTTAGTGTCGGGGCTCCTAGGTGATTCACCCCTCCACTTT. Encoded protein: CASSLVSGLLGDSPLHF.